The clone carrying this T cell receptor beta chain was picked up many times. Its antigen is currently unknown. V lost 4 bases and J 6 bases, leaving 13 bases between the germline ends. Germline loops: CDR1 LNHDA, CDR2 SQIVND (reference sequence). The CDR3 spans 14 residues. This record belongs to a study of HIV-infected patients and healthy controls. The repertoire came from unfractionated whole blood and reflected all unsorted peripheral T cells. Peripheral blood, roughly 2.4 ml, was drawn for RNA extraction. cDNA was made from 500 ng RNA using alpha and beta constant primers. Each of the alpha and beta chains got its own library through chain-specific third strand synthesis with indices. One entry per CDR3 protein results from TCRdb running MiXCR on the 5' RACE reads. The sample shows more than 15,000 distinct CDR3 sequences, around 5.5% of them seen only once. Study-wide results and limits: Compared with controls, mean Gini indices were significantly raised in HIV-infected repertoires, possibly indicating oligoclonality.

The material sequenced was blood. The source of this sequence is an adult in good health. This chain joins TRBV19 and TRBJ1-5; the D is unclear. In DNA, the CDR3 is TGTGCCAGTAGTAATTTTGGGGTAGGTCAGCCCCAGCATTTT. Translating it yields CASSNFGVGQPQHF.